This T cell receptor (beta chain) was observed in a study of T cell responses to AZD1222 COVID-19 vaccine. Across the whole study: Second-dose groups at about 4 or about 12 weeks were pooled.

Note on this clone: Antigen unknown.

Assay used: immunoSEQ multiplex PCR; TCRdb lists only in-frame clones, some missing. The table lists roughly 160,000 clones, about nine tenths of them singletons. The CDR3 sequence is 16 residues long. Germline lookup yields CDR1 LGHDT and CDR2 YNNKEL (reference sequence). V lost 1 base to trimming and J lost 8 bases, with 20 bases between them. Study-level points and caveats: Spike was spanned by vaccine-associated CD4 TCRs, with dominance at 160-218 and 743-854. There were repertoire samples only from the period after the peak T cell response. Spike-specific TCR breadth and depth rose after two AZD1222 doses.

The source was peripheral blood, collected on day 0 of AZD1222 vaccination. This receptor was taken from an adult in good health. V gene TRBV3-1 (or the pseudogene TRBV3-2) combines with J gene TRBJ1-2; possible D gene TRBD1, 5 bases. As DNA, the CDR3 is TGTGCCAGCAGCCAAGGGGTTTCGATAGGGGTTGGCGGCTACACCTTC. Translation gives CASSQGVSIGVGGYTF.